The following is a TCR beta chain sequence with its context. Its specificity is unknown. The CDR3 contains 14 residues. Between the trimmed V and J ends, which lost 0 bases and 4 bases, there was a span of 10 bases. Germline V lookup: CDR1 SGHVS, CDR2 FNYEAQ. The data stem from a study of cytomegalovirus exposure and HLA in healthy donors. The overall study: Falling in the Caucasian-associated ancestry cluster were roughly 86% of under 450 genotyped donors. Study conclusions and caveats: Most TCR sequences were uncommon, yet certain public TCRs appeared in many donors. TCR beta sequences numbering 15,000 to 20,000 were associated with HLA alleles at 0.05 false discovery rate in a later analysis. Certain indistinguishable V segments, among them TRBV6-2 and TRBV6-3, were excluded.

PCR involved 60 Vbeta and 13 Jbeta primers. Assay used: immunoSEQ multiplex PCR; TCRdb lists only in-frame clones, some missing. The sample lists some 120,000 clones, around 79% seen once, with about 1.5% in the top ten. The chain carries TRBV7-6 and TRBJ2-7, with D tentatively TRBD1 (5 bases). The TCR comes from a woman in her late teens or twenties in good health and CMV-seronegative. The sample comprised PBMCs. CDR3 bases: TGTGCCAGCAGCTTAGCAGGGGAAGTTTACGAGCAGTACTTC. Encoded protein: CASSLAGEVYEQYF.